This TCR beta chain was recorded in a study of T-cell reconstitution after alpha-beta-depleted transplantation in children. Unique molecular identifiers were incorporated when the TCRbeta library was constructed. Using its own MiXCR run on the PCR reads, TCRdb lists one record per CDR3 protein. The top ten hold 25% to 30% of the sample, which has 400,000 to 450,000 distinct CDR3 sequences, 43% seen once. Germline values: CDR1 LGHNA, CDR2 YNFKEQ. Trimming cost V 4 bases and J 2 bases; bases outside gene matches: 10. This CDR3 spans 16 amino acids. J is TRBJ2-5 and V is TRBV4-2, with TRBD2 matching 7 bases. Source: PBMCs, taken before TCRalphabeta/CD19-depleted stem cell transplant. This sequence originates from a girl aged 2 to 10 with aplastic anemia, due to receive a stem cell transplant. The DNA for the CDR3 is TGTGCCAGCAGCCTTCATGGGTCTAGCGGACAAGAGACCCAGTACTTC. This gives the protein CASSLHGSSGQETQYF.